One sample yielded the 3 T cell receptor beta chains listed below, sequenced in a study of blood T cell repertoires in COVID-19. This table comes from immunoSEQ multiplex PCR, and its TCRdb copy is limited to in-frame clones, with some not included. The sample has 180,000 or so clones, nearly 80% seen once. The sequencing sample was made of PBMCs or T cells enriched from blood (not recorded which). The receptors were gathered from a man aged 60 to 69 who had been exposed to COVID-19.

The J gene is TRBJ2-7, the V gene TRBV18; a possible D gene is TRBD2 (5 bases). The germline CDR1 and CDR2 sequences are KGHSH and LQKENI. Trimming took 3 bases from V and 7 from J, leaving 13 bases between them. The CDR3 sequence is 13 residues long. The CDR3 loop is CASSPRGTEEQYF. The CDR3 nucleotides read TGTGCCAGCTCACCTCGGGGAACAGAAGAGCAGTACTTC. The full variable domain, with the rest looked up from reference TRBV18 and TRBJ2-7, is NAGVMQNPRHLVRRRGQEARLRCSPMKGHSHVYWYRQLPEEGLKFMVYLQKENIIDESGMPKERFSAEFPKEGPSILRIQQVVRGDSAAYFCASSPRGTEEQYFGPGTRLTVT.

The chain couples TRBV7-2 to TRBJ2-7; D gene unclear. The V and J ends lost 5 bases and 7 bases respectively, with 15 bases between them. Germline CDR1 SGHTA, CDR2 FQGNSA. There are 13 residues in the CDR3. DNA of the CDR3: TGTGCCAGCAGCCACCGCGTCCTCGGGGAGCAGTACTTC. Translation gives CASSHRVLGEQYF.

The chain employs TRBV7-2 and TRBJ1-5; 7 bases fit TRBD1. CDR3 length: 15 amino acids. The J segment lost 6 bases and the V segment lost 6 bases, leaving 11 bases of the junction unmatched. The germline CDR1 and CDR2 sequences are SGHTA and FQGNSA. The CDR3 protein is CASSWTQGTSQPQHF. The CDR3 DNA is TGTGCCAGCAGTTGGACACAGGGGACCAGTCAGCCCCAGCATTTT. Full variable domain (remainder filled in from reference TRBV7-2 and TRBJ1-5): GAGVSQSPSNKVTEKGKDVELRCDPISGHTALYWYRQSLGQGLEFLIYFQGNSAPDKSGLPSDRFSAERTGGSVSTLTIQRTQQEDSAVYLCASSWTQGTSQPQHFGDGTRLSIL.